The 28 T cell receptor beta chains below were found in one sample sequenced in a study of blood T cell repertoires in COVID-19. This table comes from immunoSEQ multiplex PCR, and its TCRdb copy is limited to in-frame clones, with some not included. In the table there are about 280,000 clones, roughly 86% of which are singletons. The source material was peripheral blood. All receptors come from a woman aged 25 to 45 with COVID-19, enrolled during active disease.

V usage is TRBV7-2 and J usage is TRBJ2-1; 12 bases align to TRBD2. From germline, CDR1 is SGHTA and CDR2 FQGNSA. The ends lost 2 bases at V and 4 bases at J; junction bases unmatched: 3. This CDR3 is built from 16 residues. CDR3 bases: TGTGCCAGCAGCTTACTAGCGGGAGGGGGGTACAATGAGCAGTTCTTC. It encodes CASSLLAGGGYNEQFF.

This chain connects TRBV10-2 to TRBJ2-3; no firm D call. V shed 8 bases and J shed 10 bases, with 10 bases lying between them. The CDR3 loop spans 10 amino acids. Germline V gene sequence: CDR1 WSHSY, CDR2 SAAADI. The CDR3 nucleotides read TGCGCCAGCTTCTCGGGTGCGCAGTATTTT. This encodes CASFSGAQYF.

The CDR3 is CASSTIPHAQYF. CDR3 coding DNA: TGTGCCAGCAGTACTATACCCCACGCGCAGTACTTC. The chain combines TRBV28 with TRBJ2-7; no firm D call. From germline, CDR1 is MDHEN and CDR2 SYDVKM. CDR3 length: 12 amino acids. The germline V and J ends were trimmed by 5 bases and 9 bases, with 14 bases remaining between them.

The V call is TRBV29-1, the J call TRBJ1-4; D ambiguous. The length of the CDR3 is 14 residues. The germline CDR1 and CDR2 sequences are SQVTM and ANQGSEA. Between the trimmed V and J ends, which lost 4 bases and 3 bases, there was a span of 12 bases. The CDR3 loop is CSVARDAANEKLFF. The DNA of the CDR3 is TGCAGCGTTGCTCGGGATGCGGCTAATGAAAAACTGTTTTTT.

The chain is built from TRBV7-2 and TRBJ1-5; D possibly corresponds to TRBD1 (6 bases). The ends were cut back, 2 bases at V and 2 bases at J, with 13 bases in the middle. The germline V gene has CDR1 SGHTA and CDR2 FQGNSA. The CDR3 consists of 16 residues. In DNA form, the CDR3 reads TGTGCCAGCAGCTTACGGACAGCCTCGGGCAATCAGCCCCAGCATTTT. As protein: CASSLRTASGNQPQHF.

The DNA for the CDR3 is TGCAGTGCTAGTACCACTTACTCCTACAATGAGCAGTTCTTC. Translation gives CSASTTYSYNEQFF. The genes are TRBV20-1 and TRBJ2-1; D gene uncertain. Trimming cost V 3 bases and J 0 bases, with 9 bases left between them. Germline values: CDR1 DFQATT, CDR2 SNEGSKA (reference sequence). The CDR3 totals 14 residues.

This chain links TRBV12-3 or TRBV12-4 with TRBJ2-7; the match to TRBD1 covers 7 bases. This CDR3 contains 13 residues. V lost 5 bases and J lost 3; bases outside the gene matches: 4. The CDR3 loop reads CASSRGPNYEQYF. The CDR3 DNA reads TGTGCCAGCAGTAGGGGGCCAAACTACGAGCAGTACTTC.

This rearrangement joins TRBV4-2 to TRBJ2-1; 8 bases map to TRBD2. The J segment lost 3 bases and the V segment lost 0 bases, leaving 7 bases of the junction unmatched. The CDR3 runs to 17 residues. Germline CDR1 reads LGHNA; CDR2 reads YNFKEQ. CDR3 protein: CASSQDPAGVVYNEQFF. CDR3 bases: TGTGCCAGCAGCCAAGACCCAGCGGGAGTGGTCTACAATGAGCAGTTCTTC.

The chain couples TRBV6-6 to TRBJ1-3; D is ambiguous. Germline-derived CDR1 and CDR2 are MNHNY and SVGAGI (reference sequence). V lost 0 bases and J 5 bases, leaving 14 bases between the germline ends. The CDR3 totals 16 residues. The CDR3, as DNA: TGTGCCAGCAGTTACTCGGCTATGGGGAGTAGAAACACCATATATTTT. It is translated as CASSYSAMGSRNTIYF.

This clone was counted a few times. The gene calls are TRBV2 and TRBJ1-3; D may be TRBD1 (6 bases). The germline V gene has CDR1 SNHLY and CDR2 FYNNEI. CDR3 length: 15 residues. Trimming cost V 2 bases and J 5 bases, with 13 bases left between them. DNA for the CDR3: TGTGCCAGCAGTGAACAAACCACAGGGAGAAACACCATATATTTT. This encodes CASSEQTTGRNTIYF.

V gene TRBV28 combines with J gene TRBJ1-2, with D perhaps TRBD1 (5 bases). CDR3 size: 12 residues. Looked up from germline, CDR1 is MDHEN and CDR2 is SYDVKM. V dropped 6 bases and J dropped 7 bases, with 12 bases sitting between them. CDR3 coding DNA: TGTGCCAGCAGAACGCAGGGAGGTGGCTACACCTTC. It yields the protein CASRTQGGGYTF.

The chain carries TRBV6-5 and TRBJ2-7, with 12 bases identical to TRBD1. J was trimmed by 5 bases and V by 5 bases; bases with no gene match: 4. Germline V gene sequence: CDR1 MNHEY, CDR2 SVGAGI. The CDR3 length is 14 residues. Here the CDR3 DNA reads TGTGCCAGCAGTCCGGGACAGGGGGCCCACGAGCAGTACTTC. Protein sequence: CASSPGQGAHEQYF.

The rearrangement joins TRBV4-2 to TRBJ1-2; D is possibly TRBD1 (5 bases). The CDR3 is made up of 13 amino acids. Germline CDR1 LGHNA, CDR2 YNFKEQ. The V gene lost 0 bases and the J gene lost 8 bases, with 10 bases spanning the gap. CDR3 bases: TGTGCCAGCAGCCAAGAAAAGGGGTCGGGCTACACCTTC. Protein sequence: CASSQEKGSGYTF.

The chain is built from TRBV24-1 and TRBJ2-1, with 8 bases identical to TRBD1. V was pared by 0 bases and J by 6 bases, with 6 bases of the junction left unmatched. Per the germline V gene, CDR1 is KGHDR and CDR2 is SFDVKD. CDR3 length: 16 residues. The CDR3 coding sequence is TGTGCCACCAGTGATTTGGGGACAGGTCGTCCCAATGAGCAGTTCTTC. It encodes CATSDLGTGRPNEQFF.

The rearrangement joins TRBV4-1 to TRBJ2-7; possibly TRBD2 for D (7 bases). Germline assignment: CDR1 MGHRA and CDR2 YSYEKL. Between the trimmed V and J ends, which lost 4 bases and 2 bases, there was a span of 18 bases. The CDR3 consists of 16 residues. This CDR3 is CASSLSKGGGTYEQYF. The CDR3 nucleotides are TGCGCCAGCAGCCTAAGTAAGGGGGGGGGAACCTACGAGCAGTACTTC.

The chain is built from TRBV5-1 and TRBJ2-7; tentatively, D is TRBD2 (6 bases). V was pared by 4 bases and J by 0 bases, with 11 bases between. The length of the CDR3 is 14 residues. Germline assignment: CDR1 SGHRS and CDR2 YFSETQ. CDR3 residues: CASSGPTSSYEQYF. DNA for the CDR3: TGCGCCAGCAGCGGCCCGACTAGCTCCTACGAGCAGTACTTC. The complete variable domain, with remaining parts taken from reference TRBV5-1 and TRBJ2-7, reads KAGVTQTPRYLIKTRGQQVTLSCSPISGHRSVSWYQQTPGQGLQFLFEYFSETQRNKGNFPGRFSGRQFSNSRSEMNVSTLELGDSALYLCASSGPTSSYEQYFGPGTRLTVT.

This chain uses TRBV28 with TRBJ1-4; D is unclear. Germline V gene sequence: CDR1 MDHEN, CDR2 SYDVKM. The CDR3 length is 15 residues. The V and J ends lost 1 base and 11 bases respectively, with 17 bases between them. Written as DNA, the CDR3 is TGTGCCAGCAGTTTATATGGCGGTCCTAGAGGGAAACTGTTTTTT. Encoded protein: CASSLYGGPRGKLFF.

The chain has TRBV6-2 or TRBV6-3 and TRBJ2-1; D may be TRBD2 (6 bases). This CDR3 contains 17 residues. Germline V CDR1 and CDR2: MNHEY, SVGEGT. Between the trimmed V and J ends, which lost 1 base and 4 bases, there was a span of 17 bases. The CDR3 sequence is CASSYYGDGSGYNEQFF. Written as DNA, the CDR3 is TGTGCCAGCAGTTACTATGGGGACGGGAGCGGGTACAATGAGCAGTTCTTC.

This rearrangement joins TRBV6-5 to TRBJ2-3, with TRBD2 matching over 8 bases. CDR3 size: 14 residues. After removal of 2 bases from V and 8 bases from J, the junction contained 6 bases not matched to a gene. Germline CDR1 and CDR2: MNHEY and SVGAGI. In nucleotides, the CDR3 is TGTGCCAGCAGTTACGGGACTAGGGTTGGTACGCAGTATTTT. Translated: CASSYGTRVGTQYF.

The table lists this clone with a count of one. J is TRBJ2-5 and V is TRBV5-6; the D gene is possibly TRBD2 (6 bases). The V end lost 2 bases, the J end lost 2 bases, and 22 bases lay between the germline ends. Germline V gives CDR1 SGHDT, CDR2 YYEEEE. The CDR3 covers 18 residues. The CDR3 region is CASSFPSVVGGGQETQYF. The CDR3 region has the DNA TGTGCCAGCAGCTTTCCGTCGGTAGTTGGGGGAGGACAAGAGACCCAGTACTTC. The variable domain in full, completed from reference TRBV5-6 and TRBJ2-5, reads DAGVTQSPTHLIKTRGQQVTLRCSPKSGHDTVSWYQQALGQGPQFIFQYYEEEERQRGNFPDRFSGHQFPNYSSELNVNALLLGDSALYLCASSFPSVVGGGQETQYFGPGTRLLVL.

The rearrangement joins TRBV5-1 to TRBJ2-7, with 9 nucleotides matching TRBD1. The CDR3 length is 16 residues. Per the germline V gene, CDR1 is SGHRS and CDR2 is YFSETQ. V lost 4 bases, J lost 2 bases, and 10 bases stayed unmatched. The CDR3 region has the DNA TGCGCCAGCAGCAACCGGGACAGGGACTTAACCTACGAGCAGTACTTC. Its translation is CASSNRDRDLTYEQYF.

The rearrangement links TRBV6-6 to TRBJ1-2; no clear D. This CDR3 is built from 13 residues. The V and J ends lost 7 bases and 6 bases respectively, with 15 bases between them. From germline, CDR1 is MNHNY and CDR2 SVGAGI (reference sequence). CDR3 sequence (DNA): TGTGCCAGCACCTCGGCCGGGGAAGATGGCTACACCTTC. Translating it yields CASTSAGEDGYTF.

The rearrangement uses TRBV2 and TRBJ2-7; 13 nucleotides match TRBD2. Trimming cost V 6 bases and J 2 bases; bases outside gene matches: 4. The CDR3 totals 15 residues. CDR1 and CDR2 (germline): SNHLY, FYNNEI. The CDR3 protein is CASRGTSGIPYEQYF. The CDR3, as DNA: TGTGCCAGCAGGGGGACTAGCGGGATCCCCTACGAGCAGTACTTC.

This chain connects TRBV2 to TRBJ1-5; no clear D. Trimming removed 11 bases from V and 1 base from J, with 18 bases in between. Germline V lookup: CDR1 SNHLY, CDR2 FYNNEI. CDR3 length equals 15 residues. The CDR3 protein is CASAEASGSNQPQHF. Here the CDR3 DNA reads TGTGCCTCCGCGGAGGCCTCAGGAAGCAATCAGCCCCAGCATTTT.

The sample holds one count of this clone. The rearrangement links TRBV9 to TRBJ2-1; 8 bases fit TRBD2. The CDR3 spans 16 residues. Trimming took 4 bases from V and 2 from J; bases not matched to a gene: 8. CDR1 and CDR2 from the germline V gene are SGDLS and YYNGEE. As DNA, the CDR3 is TGTGCCAGCAGCCCTGATAGCGGGAACCCCTACAATGAGCAGTTCTTC. Translated: CASSPDSGNPYNEQFF.

Only one count was recorded for this clone. The rearrangement joins TRBV28 to TRBJ1-4; the match to TRBD1 covers 7 bases. Trimming removed 2 bases from V and 10 bases from J; junction bases left unmatched: 7. The CDR3 runs 14 residues. Germline lookup yields CDR1 MDHEN and CDR2 SYDVKM. The CDR3 nucleotides read TGTGCCAGCAGTTTAGGGACCCCAGGGGGAAAACTGTTTTTT. As protein: CASSLGTPGGKLFF. Full variable domain (rest looked up from reference TRBV28 and TRBJ1-4): DVKVTQSSRYLVKRTGEKVFLECVQDMDHENMFWYRQDPGLGLRLIYFSYDVKMKEKGDIPEGYSVSREKKERFSLILESASTNQTSMYLCASSLGTPGGKLFFGSGTQLSVL.

The V and J genes are TRBV9 and TRBJ2-3; 8 bases fit TRBD1. CDR1 SGDLS and CDR2 YYNGEE come from the germline V gene. V lost 3 bases to trimming and J lost 4 bases; unmatched junction nucleotides: 10. CDR3 length equals 16 residues. The CDR3 DNA follows: TGTGCCAGCAGCGCGTCGACAGGGGTAATGGCAGATACGCAGTATTTT. Translating gives CASSASTGVMADTQYF.

The V and J genes are TRBV16 and TRBJ1-5; 8 nucleotides line up with TRBD1. Germline CDR1 is KGHSY and CDR2 is FQNENV. This CDR3 contains 14 residues. The junction had 4 bases not matched to a gene; V was cut back by 3 bases and J by 6 bases. CDR3 sequence: CASSQSDRAQPQHF. The DNA of the CDR3 is TGTGCCAGCAGCCAGTCGGACAGGGCTCAGCCCCAGCATTTT. Variable domain in full (rest from reference TRBV16 and TRBJ1-5): GEEVAQTPKHLVRGEGQKAKLYCAPIKGHSYVFWYQQVLKNEFKFLISFQNENVFDETGMPKERFSAKCLPNSPCSLEIQATKLEDSAVYFCASSQSDRAQPQHFGDGTRLSIL.